These 7 T cell receptor beta chains share one sample of origin, sequenced in a study of early T cells in non-severe SARS-CoV-2 infection. TCRdb reprocessed the 5' RACE reads with MiXCR, giving one entry per CDR3 protein. Of more than 50,000 distinct CDR3 sequences listed, roughly 9.2% were seen once; the top ten hold under 5%. Specimen: whole blood. The receptors stem from an adult who was a healthcare worker with PCR-confirmed SARS-CoV-2 infection or an uninfected control (not recorded which).

This clonotype occurred many times. V gene TRBV20-1 combines with J gene TRBJ1-4, with D perhaps TRBD1 (5 bases). The germline CDR1 and CDR2 sequences are DFQATT and SNEGSKA (reference sequence). The CDR3 totals 17 residues. V was pared by 2 bases and J by 0 bases, with 16 bases between. The CDR3: CSARPRELPATNEKLFF. For the CDR3, the DNA is TGCAGTGCTAGACCCAGGGAATTACCCGCAACTAATGAAAAACTGTTTTTT.

The chain uses TRBV5-1 and TRBJ1-3, with a possible D match to TRBD1 (6 bases). CDR1 and CDR2 (germline): SGHRS, YFSETQ. There are 17 residues in the CDR3. The V and J ends lost 1 base and 0 bases respectively, with 14 bases between them. The CDR3 region is CASSLTEGGYSGNTIYF. The CDR3 DNA sequence: TGCGCCAGCAGCTTGACGGAAGGGGGATACTCTGGAAACACCATATATTTT.

This clonotype was counted at least ten times. V usage is TRBV24-1 and J usage is TRBJ1-2; a possible D gene is TRBD1 (5 bases). The V gene's germline CDR1 is KGHDR and CDR2 SFDVKD. Trimming took off 3 bases at V and 4 bases at J, with 8 bases between the two ends. The CDR3 runs to 13 residues. CDR3 nucleotide sequence: TGTGCCACCAGTGATGGGGCCATCTATGGCTACACCTTC. Its translation is CATSDGAIYGYTF.

This clonotype has more than one count but fewer than ten. The rearrangement joins TRBV7-6 to TRBJ1-6; D not certain. Trimming cost V 5 bases and J 0 bases, with 5 bases left between them. Per germline, CDR1 SGHVS and CDR2 FNYEAQ. CDR3 length equals 14 residues. The CDR3 region is CASSDSSYNSPLHF. Written as DNA, the CDR3 is TGTGCCAGCAGCGATAGCTCCTATAATTCACCCCTCCACTTT.

The V call is TRBV29-1, the J call TRBJ2-3; D ambiguous. The germline V and J ends were trimmed by 2 bases and 1 base, with 7 bases remaining between them. The CDR3 contains 13 residues. The germline gives CDR1 SQVTM, CDR2 ANQGSEA. CDR3 in amino acids: CSVERAGTDTQYF. CDR3 DNA: TGCAGCGTTGAAAGGGCCGGCACAGATACGCAGTATTTT.

This clonotype turned up a few times. J is TRBJ1-2 and V is TRBV27; tentatively, D is TRBD1 (5 bases). The germline gives CDR1 MNHEY, CDR2 SMNVEV (reference sequence). The CDR3 is made up of 13 amino acids. V lost 2 bases to trimming and J lost 4 bases, with 8 bases between them. As DNA, the CDR3 is TGTGCCAGCAGTTTAGGGGGGGGCTATGGCTACACCTTC. Protein: CASSLGGGYGYTF.

This clonotype was seen repeatedly, ten times or more. The V and J genes are TRBV9 and TRBJ2-1, with TRBD1 matching over 10 bases. This CDR3 is built from 16 residues. The J segment lost 3 bases and the V segment lost 3 bases, leaving 6 bases of the junction unmatched. Germline CDR1 and CDR2: SGDLS and YYNGEE. The chain's CDR3 is CASSGRQGAIYNEQFF. The DNA of the CDR3 is TGTGCCAGCAGCGGCCGACAGGGGGCGATCTACAATGAGCAGTTCTTC.